These 16 T cell receptor beta chains came from one sample sequenced in a study of T cell repertoires in cytomegalovirus infection. TCRdb re-called the reads with MiXCR, one entry per CDR3 protein. The sample includes 450,000 to 600,000 distinct CDR3 sequences, about 33% of them seen just once. Their specific antigens are unknown. The sequences come from cultured PBMCs, collected from culture after CMV antigen stimulation. The receptor set was obtained from a human donor in good health (CMV status not recorded). Some clones in this sample may be carry-over from other donors' samples.

V is TRBV6-8 and J is TRBJ1-2, with D maybe TRBD1 (6 bases). V was shortened by 7 bases and J by 4 bases, with 13 bases between the two germline ends. Germline CDR1 reads MNHGY; CDR2 reads SAAAGT. The CDR3 covers 13 residues. In DNA form, the CDR3 reads TGTGCCAGCACCAGACAGGACCTCTATGGCTACACCTTC. This translates into CASTRQDLYGYTF.

The genes are TRBV24-1 and TRBJ2-1; no reliable D call. This CDR3 region has 14 residues. Germline-derived CDR1 and CDR2 are KGHDR and SFDVKD. The V end lost 4 bases, the J end lost 10 bases, and 16 bases lay between the germline ends. The CDR3 spells CATSDPKGPREQFF. The CDR3 DNA sequence: TGTGCCACCAGTGACCCTAAGGGTCCAAGGGAGCAGTTCTTC.

This clonotype was detected a few times. This chain uses TRBV4-3 with TRBJ1-4, with 8 bases aligning to TRBD1. Trimming at V came to 0 bases and at J to 7 bases, leaving 10 bases not matched to a gene. CDR3 length: 17 residues. CDR1 is LGHNA, CDR2 YSLEER, per germline. The CDR3 DNA is TGCGCCAGCAGCCAAGATATTTGGGGACAGGATGGTGAAAAACTGTTTTTT. Translated, it gives CASSQDIWGQDGEKLFF.

The CDR3 reads CASGGVNTIYF. CDR3 sequence (DNA): TGTGCCAGCGGGGGGGTAAACACCATATATTTT. The chain is built from TRBV7-6 and TRBJ1-3, with D maybe TRBD1 (5 bases). The CDR3 loop spans 11 amino acids. CDR1 is SGHVS, CDR2 FNYEAQ, per germline. The ends were cut back, 8 bases at V and 6 bases at J, with 8 bases in the middle.

The chain is built from TRBV7-2 and TRBJ1-2; D unresolved. The CDR3 consists of 14 residues. Per germline, CDR1 SGHTA and CDR2 FQGNSA. V was clipped by 5 bases and J by 2 bases, with 12 bases between them. The DNA for the CDR3 is TGTGCCAGCAGCAGGGATGCATTCAACTATGGCTACACCTTC. Translation: CASSRDAFNYGYTF.

The rearrangement uses TRBV12-5 and TRBJ2-3; D possibly corresponds to TRBD2 (5 bases). The CDR3 covers 16 residues. From germline, CDR1 is LGHNT and CDR2 FRNRAP. V was cut by 4 bases and J by 1 base, with 15 bases left in between. CDR3 coding DNA: TGTGCTAGTGGTTCCCCGTTATGGCGGGGCACAGATACGCAGTATTTT. Protein sequence: CASGSPLWRGTDTQYF.

The chain has TRBV2 and TRBJ2-3; 8 nucleotides line up with TRBD1. This CDR3 is 14 amino acids long. With V trimmed by 7 bases and J by 1 base, 4 bases remained unmatched. The V gene's germline CDR1 is SNHLY and CDR2 FYNNEI. CDR3 sequence reads: CASNRGTGTDTQYF. The CDR3 DNA sequence: TGTGCCAGCAACAGGGGGACAGGCACAGATACGCAGTATTTT.

The rearrangement links TRBV7-2 to TRBJ2-4, with D tentatively TRBD2 (6 bases). V lost 5 bases and J 6 bases, leaving 17 bases between the germline ends. CDR1 is SGHTA, CDR2 FQGNSA, per germline. The CDR3 sequence is 15 residues long. The CDR3 protein is CASSPQRGEINIQYF. The CDR3 DNA follows: TGTGCCAGCAGCCCCCAGCGCGGGGAGATAAACATTCAGTACTTC.

This clonotype was seen ten or more times. The chain combines TRBV7-2 with TRBJ1-2, with a possible D match to TRBD1 (6 bases). The V end was cut by 2 bases, the J end by 7 bases, with 23 bases between. The CDR3 totals 17 residues. Germline V gene sequence: CDR1 SGHTA, CDR2 FQGNSA. CDR3 region: CASSLHSAGALQVGYTF. The CDR3 DNA reads TGTGCCAGCAGCTTACATTCCGCGGGGGCGCTTCAGGTTGGCTACACCTTC. Full variable domain (rest looked up from reference TRBV7-2 and TRBJ1-2): GAGVSQSPSNKVTEKGKDVELRCDPISGHTALYWYRQSLGQGLEFLIYFQGNSAPDKSGLPSDRFSAERTGGSVSTLTIQRTQQEDSAVYLCASSLHSAGALQVGYTFGSGTRLTVV.

This clonotype has only a few counts. Relative to the germline gene, one junction end is altered; a read error may explain this. V is TRBV5-1 and J is TRBJ2-3; tentative D call: TRBD2 (6 bases). The CDR3 has 15 residues. CDR1 and CDR2 from the germline V gene are SGHRS and YFSETQ. CDR3 region: CASSPGTPSTDTQYF. CDR3 bases: TGTGCCAGCAGCCCAGGGACTCCTAGCACAGATACGCAGTATTTT.

This clonotype was seen many times. The V gene is TRBV7-2, the J gene TRBJ1-1; D is unresolved. CDR1 and CDR2 (germline): SGHTA, FQGNSA. Trimming pared 2 bases from V and 1 base from J, leaving 2 bases between. This CDR3 has 12 amino acids. Here the CDR3 DNA reads TGTGCCAGCAGCTTACAGAACACTGAAGCTTTCTTT. This encodes CASSLQNTEAFF.

This chain links TRBV9 with TRBJ2-2; D unclear. The ends were cut back, 0 bases at V and 7 bases at J, with 10 bases in the middle. The CDR3 consists of 14 residues. Germline V gene sequence: CDR1 SGDLS, CDR2 YYNGEE. The CDR3, as DNA: TGTGCCAGCAGCGTAGTTTTAGGTGGCGGGGAGCTGTTTTTT. Its protein product is CASSVVLGGGELFF.

The chain uses TRBV7-2 and TRBJ2-7; tentatively, D is TRBD2 (6 bases). The CDR3 spans 15 residues. The germline gives CDR1 SGHTA, CDR2 FQGNSA. V was cut by 5 bases and J by 2 bases, with 16 bases left in between. The CDR3, as DNA: TGTGCCAGCAGCCGGACCGCGGGAAAACCCTACGAGCAGTACTTC. Translated: CASSRTAGKPYEQYF.

This clonotype was counted many times. The gene calls are TRBV7-9 and TRBJ1-5; unclear D gene. Per the germline V gene, CDR1 is SEHNR and CDR2 is FQNEAQ (reference sequence). V was clipped by 1 base and J by 6 bases, with 4 bases between them. This CDR3 comprises 12 residues. The CDR3 reads CASSLGTQPQHF. The CDR3 nucleotides are TGTGCCAGCAGCTTAGGAACTCAGCCCCAGCATTTT.

The chain employs TRBV12-3 or TRBV12-4 and TRBJ1-2, with 7 bases lining up with TRBD1. V was pared by 6 bases and J by 6 bases, with 10 bases of the junction left unmatched. The CDR3 consists of 14 residues. The CDR3: CASSPGTVSHGYTF. The CDR3 DNA reads as TGTGCCAGCAGCCCCGGGACAGTTTCGCATGGCTACACCTTC.

This clonotype was seen many times. The CDR3 DNA is TGTGCCAGCAGCTTACGGGGACTAGCGGGAGGGCCGGCCAATGAGCAGTTCTTC. This translates into CASSLRGLAGGPANEQFF. The genes are TRBV7-2 and TRBJ2-1; 16 bases are shared with TRBD2. The V gene's germline CDR1 is SGHTA and CDR2 FQGNSA. This CDR3 is built from 18 residues. Trimming took 2 bases from V and 6 from J; bases not matched to a gene: 7.